The text below deals with one T cell receptor (beta chain). Its antigen remains unidentified. No clone much larger than this one lies a single base away; base qualities are absent. Each donor gave one peripheral blood draw, approximately 100 mL on average, collected into heparinised tubes. A BD FACSAria II and a panel including CD45RO, CCR7, CD25, CD127, CD95 and CD27 were used to sort naive, central memory, regulatory and stem cell-like memory CD4+ T cells. A purity above 98% was achieved for all sorted populations. PBMCs were isolated immediately by Lymphoprep density gradient centrifugation and stained directly without culture. So that batch effects would be minimized, each experiment stained and sorted samples in pairs, pairing one healthy donor with one patient. The data originate from a study of beta chain features in type 1 diabetes (dated by TCRdb to between 2017 and 2018). Background on the whole study: Patients and healthy donors did not differ in mean age, gender distribution, total cell number or subset yield. A total of roughly 100 million sorted cells were examined across all samples, and the number of cells per subset was strongly correlated with RNA yield. The study compared TCRB repertoires of sorted circulating CD4+ T cell subsets between recently diagnosed type 1 diabetes patients and matched healthy donors. Naive and central memory subsets were obtained from all 30 or so donors, but regulatory and stem cell-like memory subsets were isolated from only 8 patients and roughly 8 healthy donors.

Taken from the germline V gene, the CDR1 and CDR2 loops are SGHTA and FQGNSA. From the cysteine through the phenylalanine, the CDR3 covers 15 amino acids. Left in the record is the CDR3 DNA by itself, 45 bases read in frame from the first base. The trim is 6 bases for V and 5 bases for J, with a gap of 19 bases between the germline ends. All of the isolated RNA was reverse transcribed with the High Capacity cDNA Reverse Transcription Kit, so expressed TCRB transcripts were sequenced. Naive, central memory and regulatory T cell samples underwent deep immunoSEQ sequencing, averaging around 3.9 million total reads per sample. After sorted cells were lysed in RLT buffer, RNA was extracted with DNase-treated RNeasy Micro or Mini kits, with the choice depending on cell number. To prevent cross-contamination, each cell subset was processed individually, whereas patient and healthy donor samples were processed jointly. TCRB sequences were amplified from cDNA with the immunoSEQ multiplex PCR, producing 87-bp fragments spanning the CDR3 region. Sequencing of the amplicons was performed on the Illumina HiSeq platform. The authors' analysis ran thus. PCR bias was computationally corrected using synthetic template baselines, reads within Hamming distance 2 were collapsed, and singletons that could not be merged were discarded. Reads were aligned against IMGT to assign V, D and J genes, CDR3 length and insertions or deletions at six rearrangement sites. Within each subset, clonotype counts were normalized to sorted cell number, after which true diversity and Gini coefficients were computed with the tcR R package. Repertoire sharing was quantified using the overlap coefficient calculated on TCRB nucleotide sequences. Out-of-frame TCRB sequences from naive cells were analyzed as a proxy for the pre-selection repertoire. In its TCRdb copy, this immuneACCESS table keeps in-frame sequences only and misses some clones. Where compared with another copy, unresolved V genes explain less than half of these, and the others have no known cause. V, J and clone size are those of that table, while D and trimming were read from the DNA. This sample holds 200,000 to 250,000 clones; about 10% were observed only once. The ten largest clones add up to about 0.037% of the sample.

Study-wide conclusions, independent of this receptor: Because cDNA was sequenced instead of genomic DNA, activated cells with high expression could be over-represented, although the groups did not differ in activation or CD3 levels. Fewer insertions and more nucleotide deletions at VDJ recombination sites were observed in patients with type 1 diabetes, implying thymic rearrangement abnormalities. The naive, central memory and regulatory TCRB repertoires appeared to resemble one another more closely among patients than among healthy donors. Type 1 diabetes patients showed a moderate but significant shortening of TCRB CDR3 length in all four CD4+ subsets. Because small numbers of individuals were included in the HLA sub-analyses, any influence of HLA type on TCRB rearrangement was left unresolved. Shorter templates might be favored by PCR, yet because patient and control samples were amplified and corrected together, any such skew would affect both groups equally.

In this chain, TRBV7-2 is recombined with TRBJ1-1; the D gene is possibly TRBD1, with 6 bases matching. The sequenced sample was naive CD4+ T cells from blood. Read against the paper, the sample's cell subset or site label means: true naive CD4+ T cells. This receptor was identified in a woman aged 18-35 years in good health. The DNA sequence is as follows: TGTGCCAGCAGTCCCAGGGCGGGGGCGGGAACTGAAGCTTTCTTT. Its translation is CASSPRAGAGTEAFF. The CDR3 plus the reference TRBV7-2 and TRBJ1-1 genes for the other parts give the full variable domain: GAGVSQSPSNKVTEKGKDVELRCDPISGHTALYWYRQSLGQGLEFLIYFQGNSAPDKSGLPSDRFSAERTGGSVSTLTIQRTQQEDSAVYLCASSPRAGAGTEAFFGQGTRLTVV.